What follows is one TCR beta chain and its context. Its antigen is currently not known. No much larger clone is present one base from it, and per-base qualities are unavailable. This specimen belongs to a study of blood T cell repertoires in COVID-19 (dated by TCRdb to the early 2020s). Context from the whole study: Collaborator samples came from the United States, Italy and Spain and covered acute and convalescent phases of COVID-19. Where available, HLA class I and class II types were taken from metadata supplied by the sample provider and were not determined by assay-based typing. The repertoires were released in a freely available public database meant as a resource for research on the immune response to SARS-CoV-2. Samples were obtained from the ongoing ImmuneRACE study (first 160 participants) and from about 1,300 subjects provided by 6 global collaborators. Subjects who had been exposed to COVID-19, were actively infected with it, or had recovered from it provided the deeply sampled blood TCRbeta repertoires that made up the dataset. Sample metadata almost always included a de-identified subject ID, COVID-19 status, age in years and sex. The material from the prospective study consisted of cDNA or gDNA derived from T cells, B-cell-depleted T cells, or PBMCs.

TCRbeta CDR3 regions were amplified from genomic DNA by means of the immunoSEQ Assay, a bias-controlled multiplex PCR. Per the source publication's procedure: Within the assay, amplification of reference gene primers was used to estimate how many nucleated cells each sample contained. Sequence reads were collapsed and filtered to measure the absolute abundance of every unique TCRbeta CDR3 rearrangement. For each sample, productive Simpson clonality was calculated as the square root of Simpson's diversity index across productive rearrangements. The immuneACCESS repertoire file appears here via TCRdb, limited to in-frame rearrangements. These files lack a portion of the clones; in checked studies, under half of the deficit traces to unresolved V genes, and the cause of the others is not known. V and J calls and clone size are as listed in that table; D and trimming were resolved from the DNA. The sample table records some 30,000 clones; roughly nine tenths of these occur just once. The ten largest account for over 25% of the sample.

V is pared back by 8 bases and J by 1 base, with 17 bases lying between the germline termini. According to the germline V gene, CDR1 reads KGHSH and CDR2 reads LQKENI. The CDR3 holds 15 amino acids from the cysteine to the phenylalanine. Only CDR3 DNA is held: 45 bases, read in frame from base 1. What the study reported, not specific to this receptor: The amount of clinical and demographic metadata varied by source and participant and was provided uncurated.

Collaborating institutions collected whole blood in K2EDTA tubes following their own protocols. Collaborator samples were shipped for TCRbeta analysis as frozen whole blood, isolated PBMCs, or DNA extracted from either sample type. The receptor's source is an elderly man with acute or convalescent COVID-19. This receptor chain uses TRBV18 and TRBJ1-2, with an unclear D gene assignment. The sample taken for sequencing was peripheral blood. CDR3 loop: CASTSLVGGNYGYTF. Read as DNA, the sequence is TGTGCCAGCACCTCCTTAGTCGGAGGTAACTATGGCTACACCTTC.